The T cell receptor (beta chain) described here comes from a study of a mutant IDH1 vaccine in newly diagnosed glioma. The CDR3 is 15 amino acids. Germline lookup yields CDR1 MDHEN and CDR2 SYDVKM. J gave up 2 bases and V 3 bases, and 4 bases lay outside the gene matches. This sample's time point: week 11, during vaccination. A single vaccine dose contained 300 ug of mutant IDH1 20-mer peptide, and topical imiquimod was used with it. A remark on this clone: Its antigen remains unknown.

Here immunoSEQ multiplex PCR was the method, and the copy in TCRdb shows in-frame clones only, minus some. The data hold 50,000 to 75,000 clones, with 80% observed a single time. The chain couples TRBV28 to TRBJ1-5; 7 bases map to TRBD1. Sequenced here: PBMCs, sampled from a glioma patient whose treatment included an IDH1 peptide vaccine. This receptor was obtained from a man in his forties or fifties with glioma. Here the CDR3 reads CASSFTGDRNQPQHF. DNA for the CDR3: TGTGCCAGCAGTTTCACAGGGGATCGCAATCAGCCCCAGCATTTT.